This T cell receptor beta chain comes out of a study of T cells after yellow fever vaccination. The study, taken as a whole, reports: A faster peak, day 5 versus 15, was reached by the weaker secondary response. Abundant bulk-population clonotypes could contaminate the FACS-sorted repertoires.

After removal of 7 bases from V and 0 bases from J, the junction contained 20 bases not matched to a gene. The length of the CDR3 is 20 residues. In making TCR cDNA, 5'RACE template switching added a universal primer site and UMIs to it. TCRdb used MiXCR to reprocess the 5' RACE reads, holding one entry per CDR3 protein. Here the sample spans 300,000 to 400,000 distinct CDR3 sequences, roughly 6.2% being singletons. This clonotype came up a few times. The antigen is unknown. The sequence was collected from a man younger than 40 who received the YFV17D yellow fever vaccine. This sample comprised PBMCs, obtained 5 days after the yellow fever booster vaccination. This sequence joins TRBV23-1 and TRBJ2-1; 8 bases agree with TRBD2. TRBV23-1 has ORF status, its function being uncertain. The CDR3 bases are TGCGCCAGCACCACGAGGGGAGCGGGAGCCCGCCTTCACTCCTACAATGAGCAGTTCTTC. Amino acid sequence: CASTTRGAGARLHSYNEQFF.